This T cell receptor (beta chain) comes out of a study of OX40 agonist ivuxolimab in advanced cancers. Germline V gives CDR1 WSHSY, CDR2 SAAADI. The CDR3 covers 16 residues. V dropped 6 bases and J dropped 5; count of bases not matched to a gene: 9. Libraries were prepared by immunoSEQ multiplex PCR; TCRdb keeps only in-frame clonotypes and omits some of them. This table holds 85,000 to 95,000 clones, more than 85% found once. This chain connects TRBV10-2 to TRBJ2-3, with TRBD2 matching over 12 bases. The receptor comes from an adult with an advanced solid tumor such as melanoma, head and neck, liver or kidney cancer. The material sequenced was CD4+ or CD8+ T cells sorted from blood, taken in a trial of the OX40 agonist ivuxolimab. The CDR3 nucleotides are TGCGCCAGCAGAAGCCAGACTAGCGGGAGCGGAGATACGCAGTATTTT. This codes for CASRSQTSGSGDTQYF.